This TCR beta chain was obtained from a study of blood T cell repertoires in COVID-19. With 5 bases removed from V and 6 bases from J, the gap between germline ends came to 13 bases. This CDR3 is built from 13 residues. The germline gives CDR1 ENHRY, CDR2 SYGVKD. Assay: immunoSEQ multiplex PCR; the TCRdb copy retains only in-frame clones and omits some. The sample has some 320,000 clones; over 90% are singletons. The sequencing sample was made of PBMCs or T cells enriched from blood (not recorded which). The receptor was isolated from a woman aged 25 to 39 who had been exposed to COVID-19. V usage is TRBV10-3 and J usage is TRBJ1-2; a possible D gene is TRBD1 (5 bases). CDR3 in DNA: TGTGCCATCAGTAAGACAGATTCCCATGGCTACACCTTC. This encodes CAISKTDSHGYTF.